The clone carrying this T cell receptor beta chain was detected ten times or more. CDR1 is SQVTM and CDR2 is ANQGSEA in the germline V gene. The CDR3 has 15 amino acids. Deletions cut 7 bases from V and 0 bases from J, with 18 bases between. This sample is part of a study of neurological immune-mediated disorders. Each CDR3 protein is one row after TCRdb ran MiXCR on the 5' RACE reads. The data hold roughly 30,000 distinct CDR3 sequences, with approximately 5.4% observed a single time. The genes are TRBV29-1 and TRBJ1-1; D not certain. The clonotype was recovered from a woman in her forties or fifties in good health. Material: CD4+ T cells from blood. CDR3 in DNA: TGCAGCGCTAGGGAGGACCGAAGATTGAACACTGAAGCTTTCTTT. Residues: CSAREDRRLNTEAFF.